What follows are 31 T cell receptor beta chains derived from one specimen sequenced in a study of blood T cells in healthy people across ages. Then a second PCR, running roughly 7 to 11 cycles, was carried out with a sample-barcoded 5' primer and a J-beta primer mix. TCRdb reprocessed the 5' RACE reads via MiXCR and lists one record per CDR3 protein. The sample has hundreds of thousands of distinct CDR3 sequences; under 35% are singletons. The sequenced material came from blood. Receptor source: a woman of 80 years or more in good health.

This clonotype showed up many times. The chain employs TRBV7-2 and TRBJ1-6, with a weak D call TRBD1 (5 bases). V was pared by 0 bases and J by 6 bases, with 9 bases between. The CDR3 totals 15 residues. In germline, CDR1 is SGHTA, CDR2 FQGNSA. DNA for the CDR3: TGTGCCAGCAGCTTAGCAGAGGGGACTAATTCACCCCTCCACTTT. Translating gives CASSLAEGTNSPLHF.

This clonotype has at least ten counts. One junction end does not reproduce the germline sequence, and a read error may be involved. The chain joins TRBV6-5 to TRBJ2-1; TRBD2 agrees at 8 bases. From germline, CDR1 is MNHEY and CDR2 SVGAGI. CDR3 length: 15 residues. CDR3 nucleotide sequence: TGTGCCAGCAGTACCGGACTAGCCTCCTCCAATGAGCAGTTCTTC. Translating gives CASSTGLASSNEQFF.

Concerning this clonotype itself: A read error is possible here, since a much larger clone lies one base away. The CDR3 sequence is CAAKKGGSYEQYF. CDR3 in DNA: TGTGCCGCAAAGAAGGGGGGCTCCTACGAGCAGTACTTC. This chain joins TRBV6-1 and TRBJ2-7; perhaps D is TRBD1 or TRBD2 (6 bases each). The V end was cut by 11 bases, the J end by 0 bases, with 14 bases between. The CDR3 length is 13 residues. CDR1 and CDR2 from the germline V gene are MNHNS and SASEGT.

The rearrangement links TRBV12-3 or TRBV12-4 to TRBJ2-2, with TRBD1 identical over 7 bases. The CDR3 runs 14 residues. With 5 bases clipped from V and 7 bases from J, the junction kept 7 bases outside the gene matches. The CDR3 DNA is TGTGCCAGCAGTCGACAGGGTTTTGTCGGGGAGCTGTTTTTT. Its translation: CASSRQGFVGELFF.

Ten or more counts support this clonotype. The chain has TRBV6-5 and TRBJ2-3, with 7 nucleotides matching TRBD1. Germline-derived CDR1 and CDR2 are MNHEY and SVGAGI. J lost 6 bases, V lost 6 bases, and 9 bases had no gene match. CDR3 length equals 14 residues. CDR3 residues: CASSRQGPLDTQYF. CDR3 nucleotides: TGTGCCAGCAGCCGACAGGGCCCGCTTGATACGCAGTATTTT.

The gene calls are TRBV5-1 and TRBJ2-3, with 8 nucleotides matching TRBD2. CDR1 and CDR2 (germline): SGHRS, YFSETQ. J lost 6 bases, V lost 2 bases, and 17 bases had no gene match. CDR3 length: 18 residues. CDR3 sequence reads: CASSFRAGGVSGSDTQYF. The CDR3 bases are TGCGCCAGCAGCTTCCGGGCGGGAGGTGTATCAGGTTCGGATACGCAGTATTTT.

The rearrangement uses TRBV11-2 and TRBJ2-1; 9 positions agree with TRBD2. The CDR3 length is 12 residues. V was clipped by 6 bases and J by 9 bases; unmatched bases: 3. Germline CDR1 is SGHAT and CDR2 is FQNNGV. The DNA for the CDR3 is TGTGCCAGCAGGAAGACTAGCGGTGAGCAGTTCTTC. Its protein product is CASRKTSGEQFF.

In its sample, this clonotype was seen many times. The CDR3 is CSARDTNGETQYF. The CDR3 DNA sequence: TGCAGTGCTAGAGATACGAATGGAGAGACCCAGTACTTC. The chain joins TRBV20-1 to TRBJ2-5; D is uncertain. The CDR3 covers 13 residues. V lost 0 bases and J lost 4, with 9 bases in between. Per germline, CDR1 DFQATT and CDR2 SNEGSKA (reference sequence).

This clonotype appeared once. One base away lies a much larger clone, so this may be a sequencing read error. This chain joins TRBV18 and TRBJ2-5; D unresolved. The DNA end lines up better with TRBJ2-1; the J call may be wrong. Germline CDR1 and CDR2: KGHSH and LQKENI. The CDR3 is made up of 14 amino acids. In DNA form, the CDR3 reads TGTGCCAGCTCACCTCGTAAGGGTGGTGAGACCCAGTTCTTC. Residues: CASSPRKGGETQFF.

This clonotype was counted ten times or more. The rearrangement joins TRBV7-8 to TRBJ2-3, with D possibly being TRBD2 (6 bases). CDR3 length equals 18 residues. The V gene's germline CDR1 is SGHVS and CDR2 FQNEAQ. The V end lost 6 bases, the J end lost 0 bases, and 22 bases lay between the germline ends. The CDR3, as DNA: TGTGCCAGCAGATCCTCTCGGTGGAGGGATTCTAGCACAGATACGCAGTATTTT. Encoded protein: CASRSSRWRDSSTDTQYF.

In this sample, this clonotype turned up many times. This chain connects TRBV12-3 or TRBV12-4 to TRBJ1-6; the D is unclear. V gave up 6 bases and J gave up 9 bases, with 15 bases separating them. There are 14 residues in the CDR3. The CDR3 protein is CASSGPSRASPLHF. CDR3 bases: TGTGCCAGCAGCGGACCCTCAAGAGCTTCACCCCTCCACTTT.

A note on this clonotype: A read error may explain this, as a much larger clone is one base away. The chain is built from TRBV15 and TRBJ2-5, with D possibly matching TRBD2 (7 bases). Trimming left V 0 bases short and J 9 bases short, with 17 bases between. The V gene's germline CDR1 is LNHNV and CDR2 YYDKDF (reference sequence). The CDR3 totals 15 residues. CDR3 sequence: CATSRDLGEGEAQYF. In nucleotides, the CDR3 is TGTGCCACCAGCAGAGATCTTGGGGAGGGGGAGGCCCAGTACTTC.

This clonotype was detected only a few times. The CDR3 region has the DNA TGCGCCAGCAGCTTTAGGGGACCTCTAAATTCACCCCTCCACTTT. Translated: CASSFRGPLNSPLHF. V usage is TRBV5-1 and J usage is TRBJ1-6, with a possible D match to TRBD1 (5 bases). Trimming removed 2 bases from V and 7 bases from J, with 13 bases in between. In germline, CDR1 is SGHRS, CDR2 YFSETQ. The CDR3 consists of 15 residues.

This clonotype was counted at least ten times. The chain has TRBV5-1 and TRBJ2-5; TRBD1 matches 9 bases. CDR3 length: 16 amino acids. J gave up 4 bases and V 4 bases, and 11 bases lay outside the gene matches. Germline assignment: CDR1 SGHRS and CDR2 YFSETQ. The CDR3 here is CASSLRQGGQSETQYF. CDR3 DNA sequence: TGCGCCAGCAGCCTCCGACAGGGGGGACAATCAGAGACCCAGTACTTC.

This clonotype was seen only once. An end of the junction differs from the germline gene, which may be a read error. The chain employs TRBV11-3 and TRBJ2-3; D is ambiguous. CDR1 is SGHNT and CDR2 is YENEEA in the germline V gene. The CDR3 sequence is 12 residues long. The CDR3 sequence: CGSSVYTDTQYF. The CDR3 DNA is TGTGGCAGCAGCGTTTATACAGATACGCAGTATTTT.

Ten or more counts support this clonotype. The chain joins TRBV6-4 to TRBJ2-3; D unresolved. Germline V lookup: CDR1 MRHNA, CDR2 SNTAGT. This CDR3 region has 15 residues. V was clipped by 3 bases and J by 4 bases, with 14 bases between them. In DNA, the CDR3 is TGTGCCAGCAGTGAAGAGGCCCAAGCCCCAGATACGCAGTATTTT. This gives the protein CASSEEAQAPDTQYF.

Details on this clonotype: This may be a read error, as it is one base from a much larger clone. This sequence joins TRBV2 and TRBJ2-1; D unclear. Germline-derived CDR1 and CDR2 are SNHLY and FYNNEI. The CDR3 loop spans 13 amino acids. The V end was cut by 7 bases, the J end by 2 bases, with 9 bases between. CDR3 sequence (DNA): TGTGCCAGCAAGGAGAGCGCCTACAATGAGCAGTTCTTC. Amino acid sequence: CASKESAYNEQFF.

The sample holds many counts of this clonotype. The rearrangement joins TRBV12-3 or TRBV12-4 to TRBJ1-1, with D unclear. This CDR3 region has 15 residues. Trimming pared 3 bases from V and 6 bases from J, leaving 17 bases between. CDR3 loop: CASSLGGRPPPEAFF. The DNA for the CDR3 is TGTGCCAGCAGTTTGGGTGGACGACCGCCACCTGAAGCTTTCTTT.

With regard to this clonotype: Given a much more abundant clone one base away, this may be a read error. V and J are TRBV21-1 and TRBJ1-6; the DNA was not compared with TRBD1, the D call given in the table. TRBV21-1 is a recognized pseudogene. This CDR3 region has 10 residues. CDR3: CASSPLPPHF. In DNA, the CDR3 is TGTGCCAGCAGCCCCCTGCCCCCCCACTTT.

This clonotype was picked up many times. The chain couples TRBV20-1 to TRBJ1-5; D might be TRBD1 (6 bases). The CDR3 runs to 13 residues. Per germline, CDR1 DFQATT and CDR2 SNEGSKA (reference sequence). The ends were cut back, 5 bases at V and 2 bases at J, with 10 bases in the middle. This CDR3 reads CSAEGGRNQPQHF. DNA of the CDR3: TGCAGTGCTGAGGGGGGACGCAATCAGCCCCAGCATTTT.

The chain recombines TRBV5-1 with TRBJ2-5; 11 bases are shared with TRBD1. In germline, CDR1 is SGHRS, CDR2 YFSETQ. V was pared by 0 bases and J by 2 bases, with 6 bases of the junction left unmatched. This CDR3 contains 17 residues. DNA for the CDR3: TGCGCCAGCAGCTTGGGCCCTGGGACAGGGGGTCAAGAGACCCAGTACTTC. Translation gives CASSLGPGTGGQETQYF.

The chain uses TRBV24-1 and TRBJ2-3; D might be TRBD1 (6 bases). The CDR3 has 15 residues. CDR1 is KGHDR and CDR2 is SFDVKD in the germline V gene. V gave up 4 bases and J gave up 4 bases, with 14 bases separating them. DNA for the CDR3: TGTGCCACCAGTGAGCCAGGGGACGGGTCAGATACGCAGTATTTT. Translated: CATSEPGDGSDTQYF.

The chain couples TRBV18 to TRBJ2-7; D unclear. Near its end, the DNA agrees better with TRBJ2-5, so the J call may be wrong. CDR3 size: 14 residues. The germline V gene has CDR1 KGHSH and CDR2 LQKENI. CDR3 DNA sequence: TGTGCCAGCTCACCGTCTGCAGACCGGGAGACCCAGTACTTC. Protein product: CASSPSADRETQYF.

This clonotype was detected ten times or more. The V gene is TRBV5-5, the J gene TRBJ2-1; 11 bases fit TRBD2. The CDR3 length is 16 residues. With V trimmed by 1 base and J by 14 bases, 14 bases remained unmatched. Germline V gives CDR1 SGHKS, CDR2 YYEKEE (reference sequence). CDR3 nucleotide sequence: TGTGCCAGCAGCTTGCCCCTGGGTAGCGGGGGGGCCCTGGAGTTCTTC. This codes for CASSLPLGSGGALEFF.

The chain is built from TRBV20-1 and TRBJ2-1; 14 positions match TRBD2. Matching the DNA end better, TRBJ2-7 makes the J call doubtful. The V gene's germline CDR1 is DFQATT and CDR2 SNEGSKA (reference sequence). This CDR3 region has 18 residues. The CDR3 region is CSTFGQGARGLAGDEQYF. In DNA form, the CDR3 reads TGCAGTACTTTCGGACAGGGGGCGAGGGGACTAGCGGGGGATGAGCAGTACTTC.

As to this clonotype: This may stem from a read error, because a much larger clone lies one nucleotide away. The CDR3 DNA follows: TGTGCCAGCAATTATGCAGCGGGGGGTCGGAGCATTCAGTACTTC. It yields the protein CASNYAAGGRSIQYF. The V and J genes are TRBV12-3 or TRBV12-4 and TRBJ2-4; 9 positions match TRBD2. This CDR3 has 15 amino acids. J gave up 9 bases and V 7 bases, and 13 bases lay outside the gene matches.

The chain uses TRBV28 and TRBJ1-2; D possibly corresponds to TRBD1 (5 bases). This CDR3 has 13 residues. The germline V and J ends were trimmed by 7 bases and 6 bases, with 15 bases remaining between them. Germline CDR1 reads MDHEN; CDR2 reads SYDVKM. CDR3 DNA sequence: TGTGCCAGCAAACTTGGGACTGAACATGGCTACACCTTC. The encoded protein is CASKLGTEHGYTF.

Comment on this clonotype: A read error is possible here, since a much larger clone lies one base away. CDR3 loop: CATRNRPYNEQFF. CDR3 in DNA: TGTGCCACCAGGAACCGCCCCTACAATGAGCAGTTCTTC. The chain couples TRBV15 to TRBJ2-1; unclear D gene. CDR1 LNHNV and CDR2 YYDKDF come from the germline V gene (reference sequence). V was shortened by 6 bases and J by 2 bases, with 8 bases between the two germline ends. This CDR3 comprises 13 residues.

V is TRBV12-3 or TRBV12-4 and J is TRBJ1-1; 7 bases fit TRBD1. J lost 10 bases, V lost 5 bases, and 13 bases had no gene match. The CDR3 contains 14 residues. The CDR3 DNA follows: TGTGCCAGCAGTCCCTCGCAGGGGGGCGCTGGAGCTTTCTTT. Protein product: CASSPSQGGAGAFF.

This clonotype was seen only a few times. CDR3 nucleotides: TGTGCCAGCAGCTTTGGACCGGAGTTCTATGGCTACACCTTC. Protein sequence: CASSFGPEFYGYTF. This chain links TRBV7-2 with TRBJ1-2; D is unresolved. Germline CDR1 and CDR2: SGHTA and FQGNSA. The CDR3 runs to 14 residues. V was pared by 3 bases and J by 4 bases, with 12 bases between.

This clonotype showed up many times. The chain carries TRBV29-1 and TRBJ2-5; D unclear. The V and J ends lost 8 bases and 5 bases respectively, with 12 bases between them. Germline V gene sequence: CDR1 SQVTM, CDR2 ANQGSEA. The length of the CDR3 is 11 residues. CDR3 protein: CSFTWLETQYF. CDR3 nucleotides: TGCAGCTTCACCTGGCTGGAGACCCAGTACTTC.